These 2 T cell receptor beta chains came from one sample sequenced in a study of T cell repertoires in cytomegalovirus infection. No antigen has been identified for these receptors. TCRdb analysed the reads with MiXCR anew, one entry per CDR3 protein. The repertoire holds about 310,000 distinct CDR3 sequences, about 25% seen once, with 10% to 15% in the top ten. This specimen was cultured PBMCs, taken from culture after CMV antigen stimulation. All receptors come from a human donor in good health (CMV status not recorded). Some clones in this sample may be carry-over from other donors' samples.

This clonotype was picked up a small number of times. V and J are TRBV14 and TRBJ2-1; 14 nucleotides agree with TRBD2. V lost 4 bases to trimming and J lost 9 bases; unmatched junction nucleotides: 11. Per the germline V gene, CDR1 is SGHDN and CDR2 is FVKESK. The length of the CDR3 is 17 residues. CDR3 protein: CASSRSQGLAGETEQFF. The CDR3 coding sequence is TGTGCCAGCAGCCGTTCGCAGGGACTAGCGGGAGAAACTGAGCAGTTCTTC.

This clonotype appeared a few times. The CDR3 here is CASSLAPGGQGRNSPLHF. CDR3 DNA: TGTGCCAGCAGCTTAGCGCCGGGAGGACAGGGCCGGAATTCACCCCTCCACTTT. The chain is built from TRBV7-6 and TRBJ1-6; TRBD1 matches 8 bases. Germline V gene lookup returns CDR1 SGHVS and CDR2 FNYEAQ. J was trimmed by 7 bases and V by 0 bases; bases with no gene match: 11. CDR3 length: 18 amino acids.